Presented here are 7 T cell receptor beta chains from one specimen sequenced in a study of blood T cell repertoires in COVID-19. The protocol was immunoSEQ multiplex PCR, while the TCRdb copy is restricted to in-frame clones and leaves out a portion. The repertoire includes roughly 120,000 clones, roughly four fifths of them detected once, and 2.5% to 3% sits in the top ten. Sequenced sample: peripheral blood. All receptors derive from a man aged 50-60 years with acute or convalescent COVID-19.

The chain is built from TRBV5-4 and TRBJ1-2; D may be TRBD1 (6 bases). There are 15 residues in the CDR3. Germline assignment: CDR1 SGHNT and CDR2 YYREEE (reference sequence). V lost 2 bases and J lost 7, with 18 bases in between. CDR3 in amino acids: CASSFTGLVSSGYTF. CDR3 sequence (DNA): TGTGCCAGCAGCTTTACAGGGTTGGTTTCGAGTGGCTACACCTTC. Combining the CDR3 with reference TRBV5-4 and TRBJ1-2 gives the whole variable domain ETGVTQSPTHLIKTRGQQVTLRCSSQSGHNTVSWYQQALGQGPQFIFQYYREEENGRGNFPPRFSGLQFPNYSSELNVNALELDDSALYLCASSFTGLVSSGYTFGSGTRLTVV.

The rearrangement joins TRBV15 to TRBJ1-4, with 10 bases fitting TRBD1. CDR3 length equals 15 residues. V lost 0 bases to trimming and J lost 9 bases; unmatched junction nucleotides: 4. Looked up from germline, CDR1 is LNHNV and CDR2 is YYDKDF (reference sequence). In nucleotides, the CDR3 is TGTGCCACCAGCAGAGAGGGACAGGGGTTTAAAAAACTGTTTTTT. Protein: CATSREGQGFKKLFF.

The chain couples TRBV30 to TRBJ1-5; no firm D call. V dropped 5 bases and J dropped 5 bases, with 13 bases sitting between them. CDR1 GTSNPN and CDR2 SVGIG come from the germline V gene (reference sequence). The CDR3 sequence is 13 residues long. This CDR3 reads CAWAQRTDQPQHF. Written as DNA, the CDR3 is TGTGCCTGGGCACAAAGAACCGATCAGCCCCAGCATTTT.

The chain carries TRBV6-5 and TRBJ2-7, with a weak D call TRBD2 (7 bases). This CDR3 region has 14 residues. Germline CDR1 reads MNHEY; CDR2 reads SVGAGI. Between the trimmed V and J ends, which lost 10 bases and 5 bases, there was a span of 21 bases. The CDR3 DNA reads TGTGCCACCAACGGGGGGCAGGCCTATAACGAGCAGTACTTC. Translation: CATNGGQAYNEQYF.

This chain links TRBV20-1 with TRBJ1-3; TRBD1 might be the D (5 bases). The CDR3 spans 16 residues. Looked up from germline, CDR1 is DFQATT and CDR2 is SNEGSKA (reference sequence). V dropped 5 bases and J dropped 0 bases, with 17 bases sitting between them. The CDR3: CSARDSSKPSGNTIYF. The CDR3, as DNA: TGCAGTGCTCGTGACAGTTCAAAACCCTCTGGAAACACCATATATTTT.

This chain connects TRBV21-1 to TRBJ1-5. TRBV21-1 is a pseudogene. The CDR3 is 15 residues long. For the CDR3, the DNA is TGTGCCAGATTACCCGGGGGAATCAGCAATCAGCCCCAGCATTTT. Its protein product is CARLPGGISNQPQHF.

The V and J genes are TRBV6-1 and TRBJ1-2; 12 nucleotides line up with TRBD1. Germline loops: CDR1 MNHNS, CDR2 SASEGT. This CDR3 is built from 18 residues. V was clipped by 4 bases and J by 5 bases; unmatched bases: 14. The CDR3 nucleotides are TGTGCCAGCAGTGCTTACGCCGGGACAGGGGGCATCGGATATGGCTACACCTTC. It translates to CASSAYAGTGGIGYGYTF.